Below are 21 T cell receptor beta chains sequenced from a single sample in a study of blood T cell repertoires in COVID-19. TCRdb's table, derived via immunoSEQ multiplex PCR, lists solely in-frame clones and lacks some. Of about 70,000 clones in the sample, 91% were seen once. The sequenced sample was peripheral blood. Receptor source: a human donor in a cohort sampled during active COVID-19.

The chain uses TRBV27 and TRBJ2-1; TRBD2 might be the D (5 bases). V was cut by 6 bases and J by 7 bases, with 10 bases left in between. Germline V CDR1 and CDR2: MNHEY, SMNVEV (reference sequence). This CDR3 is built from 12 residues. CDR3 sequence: CASRGAANEQFF. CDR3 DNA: TGTGCCAGCAGAGGAGCGGCTAATGAGCAGTTCTTC.

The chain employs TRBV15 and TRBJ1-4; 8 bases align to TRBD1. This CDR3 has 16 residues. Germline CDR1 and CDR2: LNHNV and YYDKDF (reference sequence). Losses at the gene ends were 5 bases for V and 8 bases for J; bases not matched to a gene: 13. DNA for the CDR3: TGTGCCACCAGCTCGGACCGGACAGGGACGAGCGAAAAACTGTTTTTT. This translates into CATSSDRTGTSEKLFF.

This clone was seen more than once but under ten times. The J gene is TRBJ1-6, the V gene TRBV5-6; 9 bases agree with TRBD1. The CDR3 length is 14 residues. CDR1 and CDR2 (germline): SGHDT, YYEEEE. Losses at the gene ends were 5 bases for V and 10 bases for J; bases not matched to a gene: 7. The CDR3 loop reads CASRKQGASSPLHF. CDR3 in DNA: TGTGCCAGCAGGAAACAGGGGGCGAGCTCACCCCTCCACTTT.

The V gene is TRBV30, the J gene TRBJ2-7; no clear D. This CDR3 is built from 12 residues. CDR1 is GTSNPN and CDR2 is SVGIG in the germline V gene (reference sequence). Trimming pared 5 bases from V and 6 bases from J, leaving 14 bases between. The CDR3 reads CAWGNNSPEQYF. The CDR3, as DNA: TGTGCCTGGGGGAATAACAGCCCCGAGCAGTACTTC.

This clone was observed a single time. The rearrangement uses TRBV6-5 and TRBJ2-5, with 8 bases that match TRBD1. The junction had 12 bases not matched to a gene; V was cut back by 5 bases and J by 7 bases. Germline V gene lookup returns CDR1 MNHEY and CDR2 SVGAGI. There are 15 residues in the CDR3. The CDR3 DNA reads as TGTGCCAGCAGTCCATCCCGACAGGGGTCGAGGACCCAGTACTTC. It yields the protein CASSPSRQGSRTQYF.

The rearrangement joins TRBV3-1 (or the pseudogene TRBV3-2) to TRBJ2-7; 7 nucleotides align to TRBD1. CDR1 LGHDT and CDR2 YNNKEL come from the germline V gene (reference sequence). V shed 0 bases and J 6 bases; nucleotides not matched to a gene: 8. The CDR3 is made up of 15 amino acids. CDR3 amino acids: CASSQETGYPFEQYF. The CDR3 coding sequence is TGTGCCAGCAGCCAAGAGACAGGGTATCCGTTCGAGCAGTACTTC.

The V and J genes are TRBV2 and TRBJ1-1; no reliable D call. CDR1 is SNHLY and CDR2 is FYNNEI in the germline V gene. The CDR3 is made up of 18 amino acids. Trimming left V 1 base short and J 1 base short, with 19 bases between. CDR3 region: CASSEDARSWAGNTEAFF. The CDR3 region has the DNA TGTGCCAGCAGTGAAGACGCTCGCTCTTGGGCAGGGAACACTGAAGCTTTCTTT.

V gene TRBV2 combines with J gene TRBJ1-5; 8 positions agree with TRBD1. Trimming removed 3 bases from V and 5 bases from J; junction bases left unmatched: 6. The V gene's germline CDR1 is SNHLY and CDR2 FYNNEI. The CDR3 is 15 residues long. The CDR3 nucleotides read TGTGCCAGCAGTGAGCAGACAGGGGCGGATCAGCCCCAGCATTTT. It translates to CASSEQTGADQPQHF.

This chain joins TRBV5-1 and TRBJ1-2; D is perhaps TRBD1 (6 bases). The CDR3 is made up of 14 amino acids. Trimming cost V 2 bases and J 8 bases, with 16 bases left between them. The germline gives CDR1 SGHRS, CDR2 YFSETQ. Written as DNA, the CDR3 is TGCGCCAGCAGCTTTGGCAACAGGGAATCGGGCTACACCTTC. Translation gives CASSFGNRESGYTF.

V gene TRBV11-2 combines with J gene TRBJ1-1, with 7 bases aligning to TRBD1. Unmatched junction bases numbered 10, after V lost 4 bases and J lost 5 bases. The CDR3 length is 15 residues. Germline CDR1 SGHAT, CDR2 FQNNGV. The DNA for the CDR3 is TGTGCCAGCAGCTCGCGACAGGGATTAAGGACTGAAGCTTTCTTT. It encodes CASSSRQGLRTEAFF.

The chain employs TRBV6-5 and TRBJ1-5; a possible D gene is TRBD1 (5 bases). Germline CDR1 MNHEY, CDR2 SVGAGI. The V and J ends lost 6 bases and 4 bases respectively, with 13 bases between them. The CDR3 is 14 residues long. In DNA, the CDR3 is TGTGCCAGCAGCCCACAGGCGTTTAATCAGCCCCAGCATTTT. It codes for CASSPQAFNQPQHF.

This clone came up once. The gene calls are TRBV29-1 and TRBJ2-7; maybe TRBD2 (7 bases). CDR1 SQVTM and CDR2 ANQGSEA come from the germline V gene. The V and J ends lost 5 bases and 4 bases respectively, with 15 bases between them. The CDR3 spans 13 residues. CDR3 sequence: CSVRGGAAYEQYF. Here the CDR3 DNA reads TGCAGCGTTAGAGGGGGGGCCGCATACGAGCAGTACTTC.

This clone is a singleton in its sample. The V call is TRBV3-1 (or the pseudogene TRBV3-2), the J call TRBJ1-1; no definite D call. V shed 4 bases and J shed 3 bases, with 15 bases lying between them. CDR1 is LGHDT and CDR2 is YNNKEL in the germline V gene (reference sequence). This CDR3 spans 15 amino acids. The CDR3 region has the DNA TGTGCCAGCAGCCTCCGAAGAGGTAGCGACACTGAAGCTTTCTTT. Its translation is CASSLRRGSDTEAFF.

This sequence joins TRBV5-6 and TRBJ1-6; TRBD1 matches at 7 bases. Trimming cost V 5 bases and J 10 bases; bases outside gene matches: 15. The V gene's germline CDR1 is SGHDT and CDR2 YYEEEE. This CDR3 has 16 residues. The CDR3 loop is CASRPATGSLVSPLHF. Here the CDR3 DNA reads TGTGCCAGCAGACCCGCGACAGGGAGCTTAGTATCACCCCTCCACTTT.

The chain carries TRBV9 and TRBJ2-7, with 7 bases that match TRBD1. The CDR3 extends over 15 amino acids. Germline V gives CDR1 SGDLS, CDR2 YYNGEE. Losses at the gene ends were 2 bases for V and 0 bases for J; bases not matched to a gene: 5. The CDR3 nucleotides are TGTGCCAGCAGCGTCGACGGGACAGTCTCCTACGAGCAGTACTTC. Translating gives CASSVDGTVSYEQYF.

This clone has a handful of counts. CDR3 bases: TGTGCCAGCACTCCCCGGACAGGGTATACTCCTGAAGCTTTCTTT. This gives the protein CASTPRTGYTPEAFF. The chain has TRBV6-5 and TRBJ1-1; 8 nucleotides agree with TRBD1. V lost 7 bases, J lost 6 bases, and 13 bases stayed unmatched. The V gene's germline CDR1 is MNHEY and CDR2 SVGAGI. CDR3 length equals 15 residues.

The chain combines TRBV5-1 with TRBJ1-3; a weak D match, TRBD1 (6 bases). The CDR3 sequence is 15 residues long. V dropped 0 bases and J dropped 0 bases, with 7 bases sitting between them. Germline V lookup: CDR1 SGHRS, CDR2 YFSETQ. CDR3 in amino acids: CASSLGTDSGNTIYF. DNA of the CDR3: TGCGCCAGCAGCTTGGGGACAGACTCTGGAAACACCATATATTTT.

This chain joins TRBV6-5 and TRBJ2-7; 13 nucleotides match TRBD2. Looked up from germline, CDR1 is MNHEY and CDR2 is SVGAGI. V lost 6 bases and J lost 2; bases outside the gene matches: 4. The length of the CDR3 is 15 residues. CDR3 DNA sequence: TGTGCCAGCAGCCTGGGACTAGCGGGGACCTACGAGCAGTACTTC. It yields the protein CASSLGLAGTYEQYF.

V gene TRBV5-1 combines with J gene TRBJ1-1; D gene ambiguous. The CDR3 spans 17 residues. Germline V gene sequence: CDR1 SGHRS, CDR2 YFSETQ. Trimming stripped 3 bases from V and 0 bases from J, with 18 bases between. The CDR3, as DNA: TGCGCCAGCAGCTGGGGAAGGACTCCGGAGGTGAACACTGAAGCTTTCTTT. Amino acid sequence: CASSWGRTPEVNTEAFF. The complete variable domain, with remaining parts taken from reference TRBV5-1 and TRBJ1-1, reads KAGVTQTPRYLIKTRGQQVTLSCSPISGHRSVSWYQQTPGQGLQFLFEYFSETQRNKGNFPGRFSGRQFSNSRSEMNVSTLELGDSALYLCASSWGRTPEVNTEAFFGQGTRLTVV.

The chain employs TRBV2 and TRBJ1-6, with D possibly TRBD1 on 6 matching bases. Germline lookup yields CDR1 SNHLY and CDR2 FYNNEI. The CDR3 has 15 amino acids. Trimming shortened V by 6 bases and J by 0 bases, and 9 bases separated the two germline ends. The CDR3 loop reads CASRQGPSYNSPLHF. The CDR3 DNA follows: TGTGCCAGCAGGCAGGGGCCCTCCTATAATTCACCCCTCCACTTT.

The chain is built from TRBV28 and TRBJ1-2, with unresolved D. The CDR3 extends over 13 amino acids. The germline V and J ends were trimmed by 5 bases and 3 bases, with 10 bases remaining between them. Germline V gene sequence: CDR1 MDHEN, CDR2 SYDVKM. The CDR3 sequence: CASSTSGYYGYTF. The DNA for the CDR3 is TGTGCCAGCAGTACTAGCGGGTACTATGGCTACACCTTC.